One and the same sample provided the 6 T cell receptor beta chains below, sequenced in a study of OX40 agonist ivuxolimab in advanced cancers. Using immunoSEQ multiplex PCR, the repertoire was profiled, and TCRdb retains in-frame clones only, with some absent. The sample contains roughly 120,000 clones, 85% to 95% of which appear only once. This specimen consisted of CD4+ or CD8+ T cells sorted from blood, obtained in a trial of the OX40 agonist ivuxolimab. Receptors originate from an adult with an advanced solid tumor such as melanoma, head and neck, liver or kidney cancer.

The gene calls are TRBV19 and TRBJ1-2; D is undetermined. CDR1 LNHDA and CDR2 SQIVND come from the germline V gene (reference sequence). CDR3 length: 15 amino acids. V was shortened by 0 bases and J by 0 bases, with 8 bases between the two germline ends. CDR3 residues: CASSIDPLANYGYTF. CDR3 DNA: TGTGCCAGTAGTATAGACCCGCTAGCTAACTATGGCTACACCTTC.

This clone appeared a few times. This sequence joins TRBV6-5 and TRBJ1-5; the D gene is possibly TRBD1 (6 bases). V was trimmed by 4 bases and J by 0 bases, leaving 10 bases between them. CDR1 MNHEY and CDR2 SVGAGI come from the germline V gene. The CDR3 covers 15 residues. CDR3 DNA: TGTGCCAGCAGTTGGACAGCTTATAGCAATCAGCCCCAGCATTTT. It encodes CASSWTAYSNQPQHF.

CDR3 bases: TGTGCCAGCAGTGTCACAGGGGCAAATTCACCCCTCCACTTT. Protein product: CASSVTGANSPLHF. The chain is built from TRBV27 and TRBJ1-6, with 7 bases identical to TRBD1. The germline gives CDR1 MNHEY, CDR2 SMNVEV (reference sequence). This CDR3 is 14 amino acids long. The ends lost 5 bases at V and 7 bases at J; junction bases unmatched: 5.

V is TRBV7-9 and J is TRBJ1-1, with TRBD1 identical over 8 bases. This CDR3 has 16 amino acids. Trimming cost V 7 bases and J 5 bases; bases outside gene matches: 15. Germline V lookup: CDR1 SEHNR, CDR2 FQNEAQ (reference sequence). The CDR3: CASKSPLGTGSTEAFF. DNA of the CDR3: TGTGCCAGCAAGTCTCCCCTCGGGACAGGCTCGACTGAAGCTTTCTTT. Looking up the rest from reference TRBV7-9 and TRBJ1-1 gives the full variable domain: DTGVSQNPRHKITKRGQNVTFRCDPISEHNRLYWYRQTLGQGPEFLTYFQNEAQLEKSRLLSDRFSAERPKGSFSTLEIQRTEQGDSAMYLCASKSPLGTGSTEAFFGQGTRLTVV.

V gene TRBV9 combines with J gene TRBJ2-1; D perhaps matches TRBD2 (5 bases). The CDR3 is made up of 15 amino acids. Per the germline V gene, CDR1 is SGDLS and CDR2 is YYNGEE. V shed 4 bases and J shed 2 bases, with 13 bases lying between them. Here the CDR3 reads CASSLSGVPYNEQFF. CDR3 sequence (DNA): TGTGCCAGCAGCCTCAGCGGAGTTCCCTACAATGAGCAGTTCTTC.

This chain joins TRBV5-1 and TRBJ1-1; D perhaps matches TRBD1 (6 bases). Germline CDR1 SGHRS, CDR2 YFSETQ. Between the trimmed V and J ends, which lost 2 bases and 1 base, there was a span of 9 bases. The CDR3 runs to 14 residues. The DNA of the CDR3 is TGCGCCAGCAGCTTCGAGACAGGGAACACTGAAGCTTTCTTT. This encodes CASSFETGNTEAFF.